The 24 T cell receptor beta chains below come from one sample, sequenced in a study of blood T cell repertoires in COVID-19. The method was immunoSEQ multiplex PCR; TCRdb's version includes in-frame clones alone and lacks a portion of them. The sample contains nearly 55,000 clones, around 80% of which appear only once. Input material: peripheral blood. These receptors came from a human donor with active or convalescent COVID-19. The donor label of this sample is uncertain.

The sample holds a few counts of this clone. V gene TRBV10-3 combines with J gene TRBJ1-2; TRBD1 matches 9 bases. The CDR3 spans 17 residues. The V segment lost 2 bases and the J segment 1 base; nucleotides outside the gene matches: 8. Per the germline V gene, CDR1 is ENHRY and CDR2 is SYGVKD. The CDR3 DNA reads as TGTGCCATCAGTGAGCGGAAGAGGGGACAGGGTAACTATGGCTACACCTTC. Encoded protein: CAISERKRGQGNYGYTF.

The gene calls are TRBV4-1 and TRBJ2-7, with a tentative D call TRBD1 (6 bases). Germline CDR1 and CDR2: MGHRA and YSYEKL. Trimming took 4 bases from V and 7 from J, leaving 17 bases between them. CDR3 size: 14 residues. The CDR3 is CASSPDRFTREQYF. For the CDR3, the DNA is TGCGCCAGCAGCCCTGACAGGTTCACGCGGGAGCAGTACTTC.

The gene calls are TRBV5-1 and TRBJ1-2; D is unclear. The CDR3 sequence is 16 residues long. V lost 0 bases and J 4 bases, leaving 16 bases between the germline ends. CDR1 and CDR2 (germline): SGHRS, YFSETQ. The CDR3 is CASSLDTGGEFYGYTF. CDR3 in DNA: TGCGCCAGCAGCTTGGATACTGGCGGGGAGTTCTATGGCTACACCTTC.

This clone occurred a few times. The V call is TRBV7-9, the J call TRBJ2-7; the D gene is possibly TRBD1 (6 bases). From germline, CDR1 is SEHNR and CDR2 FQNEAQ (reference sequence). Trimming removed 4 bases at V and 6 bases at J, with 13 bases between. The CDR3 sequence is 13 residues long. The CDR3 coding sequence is TGTGCCAGCAGCTCTAATACAGGGCTCGAGCAGTACTTC. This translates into CASSSNTGLEQYF.

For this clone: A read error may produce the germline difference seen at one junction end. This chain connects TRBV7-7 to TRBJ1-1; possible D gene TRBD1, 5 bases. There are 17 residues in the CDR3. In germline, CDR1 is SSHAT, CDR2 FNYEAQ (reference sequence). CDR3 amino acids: CASSLDGWGLTDTEAFF. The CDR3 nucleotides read TGTGCTAGCAGCTTAGATGGGTGGGGCCTCACGGACACTGAAGCTTTCTTT. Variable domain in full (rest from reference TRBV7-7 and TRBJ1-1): GAGVSQSPRYKVTKRGQDVTLRCDPISSHATLYWYQQALGQGPEFLTYFNYEAQPDKSGLPSDRFSAERPEGSISTLTIQRTEQRDSAMYRCASSLDGWGLTDTEAFFGQGTRLTVV.

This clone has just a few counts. In nucleotides, the CDR3 is TGTGCCAGCAGCCAAGAGGCCGCGGGAGGTAACTACGAGCAGTACTTC. Amino acids: CASSQEAAGGNYEQYF. The V and J genes are TRBV13 and TRBJ2-7, with 8 nucleotides matching TRBD2. The CDR3 extends over 16 amino acids. J lost 3 bases, V lost 5 bases, and 12 bases had no gene match. Looked up from germline, CDR1 is PRHDT and CDR2 is FYEKMQ (reference sequence). The complete variable domain, with remaining parts taken from reference TRBV13 and TRBJ2-7, reads AAGVIQSPRHLIKEKRETATLKCYPIPRHDTVYWYQQGPGQDPQFLISFYEKMQSDKGSIPDRFSAQQFSDYHSELNMSSLELGDSALYFCASSQEAAGGNYEQYFGPGTRLTVT.

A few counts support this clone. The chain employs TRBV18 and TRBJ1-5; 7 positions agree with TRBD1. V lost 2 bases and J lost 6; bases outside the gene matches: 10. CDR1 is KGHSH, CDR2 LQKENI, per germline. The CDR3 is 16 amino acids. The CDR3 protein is CASSPNRGASSQPQHF. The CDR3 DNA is TGTGCCAGCTCACCAAACAGGGGCGCTTCAAGTCAGCCCCAGCATTTT.

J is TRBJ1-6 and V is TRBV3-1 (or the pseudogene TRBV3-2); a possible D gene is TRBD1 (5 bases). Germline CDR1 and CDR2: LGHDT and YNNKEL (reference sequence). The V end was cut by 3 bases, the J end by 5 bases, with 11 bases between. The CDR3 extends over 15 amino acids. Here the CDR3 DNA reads TGTGCCAGCAGCCAGGGAGGGGATAATAATTCACCCCTCCACTTT. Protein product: CASSQGGDNNSPLHF.

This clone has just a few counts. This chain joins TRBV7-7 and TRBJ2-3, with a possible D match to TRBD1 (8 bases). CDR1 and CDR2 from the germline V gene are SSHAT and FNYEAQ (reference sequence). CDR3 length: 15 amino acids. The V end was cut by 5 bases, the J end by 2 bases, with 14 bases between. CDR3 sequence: CASSPTGGDTDTQYF. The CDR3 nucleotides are TGTGCCAGCAGCCCTACAGGGGGGGACACAGATACGCAGTATTTT.

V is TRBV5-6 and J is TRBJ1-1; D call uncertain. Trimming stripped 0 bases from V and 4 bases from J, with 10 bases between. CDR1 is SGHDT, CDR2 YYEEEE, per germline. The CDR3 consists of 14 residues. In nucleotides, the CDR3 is TGTGCCAGCAGCTTGGGCCAGATGGCCACTGAAGCTTTCTTT. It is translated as CASSLGQMATEAFF.

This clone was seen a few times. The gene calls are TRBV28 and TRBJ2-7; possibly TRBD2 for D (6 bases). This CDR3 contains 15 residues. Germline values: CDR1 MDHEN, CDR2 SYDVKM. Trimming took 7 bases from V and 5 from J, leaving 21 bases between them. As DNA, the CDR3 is TGTGCCAGCACCTACAACGGGGGTGGGCTTAACGAGCAGTACTTC. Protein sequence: CASTYNGGGLNEQYF.

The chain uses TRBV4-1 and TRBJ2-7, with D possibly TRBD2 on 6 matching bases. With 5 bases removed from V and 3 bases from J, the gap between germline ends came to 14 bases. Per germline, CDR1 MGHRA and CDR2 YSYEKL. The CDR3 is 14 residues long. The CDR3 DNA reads TGCGCCAGCAGCGGTGGACTAACCGACTACGAGCAGTACTTC. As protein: CASSGGLTDYEQYF.

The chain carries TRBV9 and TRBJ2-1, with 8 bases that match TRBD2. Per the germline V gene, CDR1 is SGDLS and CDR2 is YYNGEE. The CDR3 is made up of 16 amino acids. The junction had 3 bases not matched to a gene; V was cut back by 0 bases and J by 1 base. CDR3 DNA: TGTGCCAGCAGCGTAGAACTAGCGGATTCCTACAATGAGCAGTTCTTC. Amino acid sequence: CASSVELADSYNEQFF.

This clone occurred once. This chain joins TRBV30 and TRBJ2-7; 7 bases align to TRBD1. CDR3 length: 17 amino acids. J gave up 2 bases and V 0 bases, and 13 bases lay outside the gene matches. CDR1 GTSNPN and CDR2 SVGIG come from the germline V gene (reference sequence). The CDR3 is CAWSVLRVRDRAYEQYF. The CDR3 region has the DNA TGTGCCTGGAGTGTACTTCGTGTTAGGGACAGAGCCTACGAGCAGTACTTC.

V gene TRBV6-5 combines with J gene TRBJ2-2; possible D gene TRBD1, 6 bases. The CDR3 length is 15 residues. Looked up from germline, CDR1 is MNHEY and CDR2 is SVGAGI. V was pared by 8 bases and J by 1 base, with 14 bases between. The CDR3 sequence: CASFKQGGNTGELFF. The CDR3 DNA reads TGTGCCAGCTTTAAACAGGGCGGGAACACCGGGGAGCTGTTTTTT.

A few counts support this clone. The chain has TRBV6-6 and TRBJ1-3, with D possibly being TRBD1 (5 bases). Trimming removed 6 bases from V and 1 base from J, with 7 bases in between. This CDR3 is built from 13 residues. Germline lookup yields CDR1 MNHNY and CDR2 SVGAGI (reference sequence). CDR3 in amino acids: CASRQGSGNTIYF. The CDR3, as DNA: TGTGCCAGCAGGCAGGGTTCTGGAAACACCATATATTTT.

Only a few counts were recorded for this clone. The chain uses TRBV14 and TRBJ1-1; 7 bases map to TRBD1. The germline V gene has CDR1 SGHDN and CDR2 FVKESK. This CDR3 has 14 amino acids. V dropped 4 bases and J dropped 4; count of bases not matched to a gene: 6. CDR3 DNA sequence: TGTGCCAGCAGCCGGGGACAGCTGGCCACTGAAGCTTTCTTT. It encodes CASSRGQLATEAFF.

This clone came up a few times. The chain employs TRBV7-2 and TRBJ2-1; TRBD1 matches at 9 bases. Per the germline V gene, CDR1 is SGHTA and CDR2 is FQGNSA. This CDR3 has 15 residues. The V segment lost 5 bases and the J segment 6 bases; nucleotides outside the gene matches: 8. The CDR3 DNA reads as TGTGCCAGCAGCCTAGGACAGGGGACGGGCAATGAGCAGTTCTTC. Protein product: CASSLGQGTGNEQFF.

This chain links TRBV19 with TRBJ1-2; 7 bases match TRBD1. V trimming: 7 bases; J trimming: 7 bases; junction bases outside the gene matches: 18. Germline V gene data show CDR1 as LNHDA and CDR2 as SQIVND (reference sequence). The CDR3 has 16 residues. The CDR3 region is CASTSSLRQGFIGYTF. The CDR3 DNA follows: TGTGCCAGTACCTCCTCCCTGCGACAGGGTTTTATTGGCTACACCTTC.

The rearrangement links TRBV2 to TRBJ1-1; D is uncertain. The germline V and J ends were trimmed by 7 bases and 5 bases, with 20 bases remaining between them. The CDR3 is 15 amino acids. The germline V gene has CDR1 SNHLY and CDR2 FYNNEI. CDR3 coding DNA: TGTGCCAGCACTTCGACGGGAGGGTCCAGAACTGAAGCTTTCTTT. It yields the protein CASTSTGGSRTEAFF.

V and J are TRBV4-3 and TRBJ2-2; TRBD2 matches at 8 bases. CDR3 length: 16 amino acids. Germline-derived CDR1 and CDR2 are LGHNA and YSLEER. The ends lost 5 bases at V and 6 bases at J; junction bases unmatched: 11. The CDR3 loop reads CASSYLAGGLSGELFF. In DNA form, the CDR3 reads TGCGCCAGCAGCTATCTAGCGGGTGGGTTGTCCGGGGAGCTGTTTTTT.

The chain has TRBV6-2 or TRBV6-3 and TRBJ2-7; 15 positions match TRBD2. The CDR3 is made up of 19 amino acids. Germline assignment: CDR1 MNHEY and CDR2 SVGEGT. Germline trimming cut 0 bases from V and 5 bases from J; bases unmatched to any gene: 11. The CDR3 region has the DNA TGTGCCAGCAGTTACTCCCGGACTAGCGGGAGGGTCCTAAGGAACGAGCAGTACTTC. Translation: CASSYSRTSGRVLRNEQYF.

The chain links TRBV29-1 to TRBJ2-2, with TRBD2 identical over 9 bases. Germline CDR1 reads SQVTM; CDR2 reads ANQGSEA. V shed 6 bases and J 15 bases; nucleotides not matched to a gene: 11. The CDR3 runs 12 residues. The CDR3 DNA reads TGCAGCGTCGCGGGGGGGGGCGTACGATTGTTTTTT. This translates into CSVAGGGVRLFF.

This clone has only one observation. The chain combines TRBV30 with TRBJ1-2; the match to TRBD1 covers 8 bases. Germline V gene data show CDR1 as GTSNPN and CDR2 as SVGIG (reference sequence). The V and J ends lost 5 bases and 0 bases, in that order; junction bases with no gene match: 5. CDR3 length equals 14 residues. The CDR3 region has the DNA TGTGCCTGGGAGACAGGGGAAACTAACTATGGCTACACCTTC. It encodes CAWETGETNYGYTF.